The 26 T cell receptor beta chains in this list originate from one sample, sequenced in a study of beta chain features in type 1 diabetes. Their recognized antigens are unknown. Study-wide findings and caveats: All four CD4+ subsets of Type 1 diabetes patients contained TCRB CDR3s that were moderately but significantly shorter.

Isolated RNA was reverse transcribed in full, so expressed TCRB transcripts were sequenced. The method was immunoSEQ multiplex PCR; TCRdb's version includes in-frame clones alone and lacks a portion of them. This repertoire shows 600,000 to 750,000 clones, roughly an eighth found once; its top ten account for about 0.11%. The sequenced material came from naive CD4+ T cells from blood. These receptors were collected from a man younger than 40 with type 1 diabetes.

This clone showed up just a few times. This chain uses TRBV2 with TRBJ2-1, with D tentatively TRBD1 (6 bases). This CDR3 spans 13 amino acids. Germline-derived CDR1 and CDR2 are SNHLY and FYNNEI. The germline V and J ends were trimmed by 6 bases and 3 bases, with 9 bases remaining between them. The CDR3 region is CASRDSLYNEQFF. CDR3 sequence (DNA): TGTGCCAGCAGGGACAGCCTCTACAATGAGCAGTTCTTC.

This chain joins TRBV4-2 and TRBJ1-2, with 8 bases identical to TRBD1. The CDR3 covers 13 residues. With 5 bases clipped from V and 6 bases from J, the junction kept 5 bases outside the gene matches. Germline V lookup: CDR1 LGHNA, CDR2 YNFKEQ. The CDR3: CASSYQGADGYTF. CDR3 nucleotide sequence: TGTGCCAGCAGCTACCAGGGGGCCGATGGCTACACCTTC.

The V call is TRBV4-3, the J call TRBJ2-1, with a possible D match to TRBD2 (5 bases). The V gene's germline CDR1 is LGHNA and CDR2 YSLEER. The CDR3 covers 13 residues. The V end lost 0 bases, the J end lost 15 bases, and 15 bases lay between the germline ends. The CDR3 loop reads CASSQDHSGDPFF. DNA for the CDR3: TGCGCCAGCAGCCAAGACCACTCCGGGGATCCGTTCTTC.

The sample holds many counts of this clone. This CDR3 is CASSFYNEQFF. DNA for the CDR3: TGTGCCAGCAGCTTTTACAATGAGCAGTTCTTC. The V gene is TRBV13, the J gene TRBJ2-1; D uncertain. The CDR3 has 11 amino acids. CDR1 and CDR2 from the germline V gene are PRHDT and FYEKMQ (reference sequence). V shed 3 bases and J shed 4 bases, with 1 base lying between them.

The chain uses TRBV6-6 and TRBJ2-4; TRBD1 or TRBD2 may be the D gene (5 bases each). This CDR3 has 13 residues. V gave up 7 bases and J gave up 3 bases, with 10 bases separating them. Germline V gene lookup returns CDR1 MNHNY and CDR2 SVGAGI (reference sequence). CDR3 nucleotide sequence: TGTGCCAGCATGGGAGACAGCAAAAACATTCAGTACTTC. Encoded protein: CASMGDSKNIQYF.

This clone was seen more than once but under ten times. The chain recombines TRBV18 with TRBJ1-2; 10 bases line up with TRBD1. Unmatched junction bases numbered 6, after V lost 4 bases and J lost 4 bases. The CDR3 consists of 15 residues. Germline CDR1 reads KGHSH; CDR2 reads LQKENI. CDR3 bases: TGTGCCAGCTCACTACCGGACAGGGGGGCCTATGGCTACACCTTC. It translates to CASSLPDRGAYGYTF. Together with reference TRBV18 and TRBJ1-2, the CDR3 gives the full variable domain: NAGVMQNPRHLVRRRGQEARLRCSPMKGHSHVYWYRQLPEEGLKFMVYLQKENIIDESGMPKERFSAEFPKEGPSILRIQQVVRGDSAAYFCASSLPDRGAYGYTFGSGTRLTVV.

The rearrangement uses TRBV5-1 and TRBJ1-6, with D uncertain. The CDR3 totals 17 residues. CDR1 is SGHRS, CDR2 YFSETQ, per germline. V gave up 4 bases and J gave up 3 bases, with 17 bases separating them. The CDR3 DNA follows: TGCGCCAGCAGCGATGGTCTCCAGAGCCTCTATAATTCACCCCTCCACTTT. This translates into CASSDGLQSLYNSPLHF.

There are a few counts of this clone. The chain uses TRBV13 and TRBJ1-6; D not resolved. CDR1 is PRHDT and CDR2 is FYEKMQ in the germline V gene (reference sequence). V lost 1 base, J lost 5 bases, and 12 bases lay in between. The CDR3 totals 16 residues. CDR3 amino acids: CASSLAGQRDNSPLHF. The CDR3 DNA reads TGTGCCAGCAGCTTAGCTGGGCAGAGGGATAATTCACCCCTCCACTTT. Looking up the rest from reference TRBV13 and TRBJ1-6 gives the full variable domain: AAGVIQSPRHLIKEKRETATLKCYPIPRHDTVYWYQQGPGQDPQFLISFYEKMQSDKGSIPDRFSAQQFSDYHSELNMSSLELGDSALYFCASSLAGQRDNSPLHFGNGTRLTVT.

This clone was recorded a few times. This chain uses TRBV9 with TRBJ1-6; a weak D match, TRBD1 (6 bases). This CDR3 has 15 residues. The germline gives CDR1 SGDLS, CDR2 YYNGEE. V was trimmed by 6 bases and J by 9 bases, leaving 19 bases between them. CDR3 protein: CASTSFRGGGSPLHF. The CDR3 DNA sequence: TGTGCCAGCACATCTTTCCGAGGGGGAGGTTCACCCCTCCACTTT.

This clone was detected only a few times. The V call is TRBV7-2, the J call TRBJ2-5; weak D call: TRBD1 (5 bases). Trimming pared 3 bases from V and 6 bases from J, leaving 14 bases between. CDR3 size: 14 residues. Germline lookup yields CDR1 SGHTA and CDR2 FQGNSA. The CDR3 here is CASSLSRTMQTQYF. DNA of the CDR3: TGTGCCAGCAGCTTGTCCCGGACAATGCAGACCCAGTACTTC.

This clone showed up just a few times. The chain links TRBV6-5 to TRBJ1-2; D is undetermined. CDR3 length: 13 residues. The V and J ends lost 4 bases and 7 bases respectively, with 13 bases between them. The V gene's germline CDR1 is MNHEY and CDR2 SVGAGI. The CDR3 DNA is TGTGCCAGCAGTTGGGCCGAGGAGGGTGGCTACACCTTC. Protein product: CASSWAEEGGYTF.

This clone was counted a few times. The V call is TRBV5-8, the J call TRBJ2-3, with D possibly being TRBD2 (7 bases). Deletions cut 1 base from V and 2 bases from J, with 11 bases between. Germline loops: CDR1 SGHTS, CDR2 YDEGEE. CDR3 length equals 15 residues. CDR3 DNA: TGTGCCAGCAGCTTGATCGGGGGGCCCACAGATACGCAGTATTTT. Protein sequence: CASSLIGGPTDTQYF. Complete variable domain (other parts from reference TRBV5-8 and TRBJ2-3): EAGVTQSPTHLIKTRGQQATLRCSPISGHTSVYWYQQALGLGLQFLLWYDEGEERNRGNFPPRFSGRQFPNYSSELNVNALELEDSALYLCASSLIGGPTDTQYFGPGTRLTVL.

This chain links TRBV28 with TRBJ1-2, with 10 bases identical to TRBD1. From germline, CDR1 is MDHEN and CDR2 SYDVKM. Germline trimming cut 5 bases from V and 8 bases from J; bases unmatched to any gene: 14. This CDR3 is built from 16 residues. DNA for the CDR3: TGTGCCAGCAGTCGGTCCGGGACAGGGGCGGCAGGAGGCTACACCTTC. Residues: CASSRSGTGAAGGYTF.

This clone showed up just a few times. CDR3 residues: CASSQGRTANYEQYF. In DNA, the CDR3 is TGCGCCAGCAGCCAAGGCCGGACAGCGAACTACGAGCAGTACTTC. The chain employs TRBV4-1 and TRBJ2-7, with TRBD1 as a possible D gene (6 bases). The CDR3 runs to 15 residues. Trimming stripped 1 base from V and 3 bases from J, with 13 bases between. Per germline, CDR1 MGHRA and CDR2 YSYEKL.

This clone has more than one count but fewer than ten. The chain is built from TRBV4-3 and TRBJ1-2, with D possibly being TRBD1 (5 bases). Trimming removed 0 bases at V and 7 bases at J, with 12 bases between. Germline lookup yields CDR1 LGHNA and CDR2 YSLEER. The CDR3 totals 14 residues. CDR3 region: CASSQEAGRGGYTF. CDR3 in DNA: TGCGCCAGCAGCCAAGAAGCAGGGAGAGGTGGCTACACCTTC.

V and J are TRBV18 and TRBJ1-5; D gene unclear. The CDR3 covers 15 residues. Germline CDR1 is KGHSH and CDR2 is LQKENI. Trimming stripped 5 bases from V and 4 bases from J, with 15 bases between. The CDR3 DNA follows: TGTGCCAGCTCATTCCTGGCCCGAGCTAATCAGCCCCAGCATTTT. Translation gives CASSFLARANQPQHF.

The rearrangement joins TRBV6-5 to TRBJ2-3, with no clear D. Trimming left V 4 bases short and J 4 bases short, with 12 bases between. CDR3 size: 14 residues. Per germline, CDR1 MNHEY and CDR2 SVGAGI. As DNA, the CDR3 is TGTGCCAGCAGTTTTTTCCTGGGTCCAGATACGCAGTATTTT. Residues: CASSFFLGPDTQYF.

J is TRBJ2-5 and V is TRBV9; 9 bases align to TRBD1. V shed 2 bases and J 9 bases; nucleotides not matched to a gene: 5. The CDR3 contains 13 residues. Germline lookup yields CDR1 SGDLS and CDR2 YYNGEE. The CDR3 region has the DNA TGTGCCAGCAGCGTTTGGACAGGGGACCCCCAGTACTTC. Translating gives CASSVWTGDPQYF.

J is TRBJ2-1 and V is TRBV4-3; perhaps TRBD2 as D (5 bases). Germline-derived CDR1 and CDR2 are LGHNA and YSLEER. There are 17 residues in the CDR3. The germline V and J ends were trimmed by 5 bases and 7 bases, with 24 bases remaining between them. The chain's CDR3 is CASSGARGPSWKNEQFF. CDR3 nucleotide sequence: TGCGCCAGCAGCGGAGCTCGAGGGCCCTCTTGGAAAAATGAGCAGTTCTTC.

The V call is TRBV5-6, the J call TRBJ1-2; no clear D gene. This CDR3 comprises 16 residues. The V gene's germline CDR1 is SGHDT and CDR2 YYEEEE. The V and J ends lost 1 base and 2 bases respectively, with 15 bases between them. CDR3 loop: CASSLWSVRSNYGYTF. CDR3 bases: TGTGCCAGCAGCTTGTGGAGTGTCCGTTCAAACTATGGCTACACCTTC.

The CDR3 region has the DNA TGCGCCAGCAGCCAAGACCGGCAGGGTAGACAGCCCCAGCATTTT. This translates into CASSQDRQGRQPQHF. The chain has TRBV4-3 and TRBJ1-5, with D possibly being TRBD1 (5 bases). Germline values: CDR1 LGHNA, CDR2 YSLEER. V lost 0 bases and J 7 bases, leaving 13 bases between the germline ends. The CDR3 sequence is 15 residues long.

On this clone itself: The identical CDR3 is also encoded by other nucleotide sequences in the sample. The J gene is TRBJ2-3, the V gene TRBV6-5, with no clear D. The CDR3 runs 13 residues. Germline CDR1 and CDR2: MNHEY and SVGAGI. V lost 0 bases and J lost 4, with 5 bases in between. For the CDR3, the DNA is TGTGCCAGCAGTTACTCCTCGGCAGATACGCAGTATTTT. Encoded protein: CASSYSSADTQYF.

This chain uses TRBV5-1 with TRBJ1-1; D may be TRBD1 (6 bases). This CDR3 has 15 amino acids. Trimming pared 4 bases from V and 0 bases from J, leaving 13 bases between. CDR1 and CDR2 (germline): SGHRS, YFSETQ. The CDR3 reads CASSPLTGVNTEAFF. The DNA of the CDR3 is TGCGCCAGCAGCCCACTGACAGGTGTGAACACTGAAGCTTTCTTT.

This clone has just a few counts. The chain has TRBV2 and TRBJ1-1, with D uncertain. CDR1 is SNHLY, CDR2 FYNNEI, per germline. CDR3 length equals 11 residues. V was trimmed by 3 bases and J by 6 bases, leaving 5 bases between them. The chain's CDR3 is CASSDVAEAFF. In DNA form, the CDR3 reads TGTGCCAGCAGTGACGTGGCTGAAGCTTTCTTT.

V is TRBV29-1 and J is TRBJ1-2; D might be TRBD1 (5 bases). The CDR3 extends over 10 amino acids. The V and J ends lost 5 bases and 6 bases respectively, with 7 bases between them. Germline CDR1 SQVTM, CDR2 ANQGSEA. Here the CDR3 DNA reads TGCAGCGTTTGGGGGGATGGCTACACCTTC. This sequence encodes CSVWGDGYTF.

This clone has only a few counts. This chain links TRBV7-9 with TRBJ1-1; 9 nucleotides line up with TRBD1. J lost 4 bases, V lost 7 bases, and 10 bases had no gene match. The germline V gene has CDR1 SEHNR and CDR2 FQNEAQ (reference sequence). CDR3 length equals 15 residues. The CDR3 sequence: CASNRPQGAGTEAFF. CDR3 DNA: TGTGCCAGCAACCGACCACAGGGGGCAGGCACTGAAGCTTTCTTT.